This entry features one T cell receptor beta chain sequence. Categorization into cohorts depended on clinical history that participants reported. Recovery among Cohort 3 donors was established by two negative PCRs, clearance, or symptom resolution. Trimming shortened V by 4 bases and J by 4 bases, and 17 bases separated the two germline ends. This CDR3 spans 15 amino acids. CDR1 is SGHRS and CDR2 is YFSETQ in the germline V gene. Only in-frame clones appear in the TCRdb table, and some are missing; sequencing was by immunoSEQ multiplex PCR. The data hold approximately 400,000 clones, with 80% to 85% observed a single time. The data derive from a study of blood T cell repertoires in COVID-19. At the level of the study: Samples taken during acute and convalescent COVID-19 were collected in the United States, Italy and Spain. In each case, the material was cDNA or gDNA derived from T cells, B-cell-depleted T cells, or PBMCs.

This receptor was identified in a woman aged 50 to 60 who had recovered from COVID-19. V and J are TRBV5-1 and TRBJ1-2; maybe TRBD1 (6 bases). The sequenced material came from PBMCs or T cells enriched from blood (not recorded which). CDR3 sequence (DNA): TGCGCCAGCAGCATAAGCCCAGGGGTGGCCTATGGCTACACCTTC. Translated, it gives CASSISPGVAYGYTF.